Below, one TCR beta chain is given with its context. This sample was taken from a study of blood T cell repertoires in COVID-19. Study-level background: Spain, Italy and the United States supplied samples that represented acute and convalescent COVID-19. From T cells, B-cell-depleted T cells, or PBMCs came the material, which was cDNA or gDNA.

Germline trimming cut 0 bases from V and 5 bases from J; bases unmatched to any gene: 5. This CDR3 contains 15 residues. Germline CDR1 MNHEY, CDR2 SVGEGT. In the original analysis: Researchers report that nucleated cell counts were estimated from reference gene primer amplification. The protocol was immunoSEQ multiplex PCR, while the TCRdb copy is restricted to in-frame clones and leaves out a portion. V and J calls plus clone size are reproduced from that table; the DNA served to infer D and trimming. The sample consists of tens of thousands of clones, roughly 90% of them appearing once. The sequence derives from a man older than 75 in a cohort sampled during active COVID-19. This chain connects TRBV6-2 or TRBV6-3 to TRBJ2-3, with TRBD1 matching over 7 bases. The sample comprised peripheral blood. DNA of the CDR3: TGTGCCAGCAGTTACTCCGACAGGGACGTAGATACGCAGTATTTT. Translated, it gives CASSYSDRDVDTQYF.